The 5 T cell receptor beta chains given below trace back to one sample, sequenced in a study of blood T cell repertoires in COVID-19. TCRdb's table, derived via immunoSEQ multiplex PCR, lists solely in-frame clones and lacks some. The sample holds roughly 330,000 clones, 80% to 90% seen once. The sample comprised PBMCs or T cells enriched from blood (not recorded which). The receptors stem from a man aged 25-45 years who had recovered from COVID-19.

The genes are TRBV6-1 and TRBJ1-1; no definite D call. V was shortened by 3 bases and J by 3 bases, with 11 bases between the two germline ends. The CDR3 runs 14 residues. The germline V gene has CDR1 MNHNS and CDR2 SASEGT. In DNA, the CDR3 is TGTGCCAGCAGTGACGGAGTAAGGTACACTGAAGCTTTCTTT. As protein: CASSDGVRYTEAFF.

The CDR3 protein is CASSSDTAGNTIYF. The DNA for the CDR3 is TGCGCCAGCAGCTCGGACACGGCTGGAAACACCATATATTTT. The chain has TRBV5-1 and TRBJ1-3; D possibly corresponds to TRBD1 (5 bases). Per germline, CDR1 SGHRS and CDR2 YFSETQ. V lost 3 bases to trimming and J lost 2 bases, with 9 bases between them. The CDR3 totals 14 residues.

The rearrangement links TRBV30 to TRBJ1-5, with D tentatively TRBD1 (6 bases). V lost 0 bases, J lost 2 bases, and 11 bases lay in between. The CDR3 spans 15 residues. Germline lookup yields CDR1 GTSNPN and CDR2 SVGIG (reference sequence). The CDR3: CAWSVTGLGNQPQHF. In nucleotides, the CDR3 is TGTGCCTGGAGTGTAACAGGGCTGGGCAATCAGCCCCAGCATTTT.

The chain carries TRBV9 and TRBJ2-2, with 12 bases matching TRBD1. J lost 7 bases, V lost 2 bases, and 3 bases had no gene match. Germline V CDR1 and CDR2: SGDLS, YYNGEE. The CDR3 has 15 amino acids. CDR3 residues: CASSVGDRGLGELFF. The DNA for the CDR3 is TGTGCCAGCAGCGTTGGGGACAGGGGGCTCGGGGAGCTGTTTTTT.

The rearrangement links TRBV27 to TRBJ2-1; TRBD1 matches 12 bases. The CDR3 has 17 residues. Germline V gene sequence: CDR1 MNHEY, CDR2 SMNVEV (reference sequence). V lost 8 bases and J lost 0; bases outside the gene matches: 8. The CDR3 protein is CASGTGGLLSSYNEQFF. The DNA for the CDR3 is TGTGCCAGCGGGACAGGGGGCTTGTTGAGCTCCTACAATGAGCAGTTCTTC.